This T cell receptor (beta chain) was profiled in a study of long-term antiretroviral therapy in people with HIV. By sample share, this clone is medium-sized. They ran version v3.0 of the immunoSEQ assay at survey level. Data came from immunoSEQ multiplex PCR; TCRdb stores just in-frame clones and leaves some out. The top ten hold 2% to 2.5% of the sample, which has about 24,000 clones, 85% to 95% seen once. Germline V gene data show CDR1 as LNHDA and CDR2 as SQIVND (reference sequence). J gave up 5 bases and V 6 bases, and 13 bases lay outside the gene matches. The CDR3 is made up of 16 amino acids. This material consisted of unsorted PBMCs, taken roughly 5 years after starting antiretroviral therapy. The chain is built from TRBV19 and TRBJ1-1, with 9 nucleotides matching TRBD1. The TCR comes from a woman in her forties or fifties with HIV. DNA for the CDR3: TGTGCCAGTAGCCCCCTACCGGACAGGGGAGGAACTGAAGCTTTCTTT. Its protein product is CASSPLPDRGGTEAFF.